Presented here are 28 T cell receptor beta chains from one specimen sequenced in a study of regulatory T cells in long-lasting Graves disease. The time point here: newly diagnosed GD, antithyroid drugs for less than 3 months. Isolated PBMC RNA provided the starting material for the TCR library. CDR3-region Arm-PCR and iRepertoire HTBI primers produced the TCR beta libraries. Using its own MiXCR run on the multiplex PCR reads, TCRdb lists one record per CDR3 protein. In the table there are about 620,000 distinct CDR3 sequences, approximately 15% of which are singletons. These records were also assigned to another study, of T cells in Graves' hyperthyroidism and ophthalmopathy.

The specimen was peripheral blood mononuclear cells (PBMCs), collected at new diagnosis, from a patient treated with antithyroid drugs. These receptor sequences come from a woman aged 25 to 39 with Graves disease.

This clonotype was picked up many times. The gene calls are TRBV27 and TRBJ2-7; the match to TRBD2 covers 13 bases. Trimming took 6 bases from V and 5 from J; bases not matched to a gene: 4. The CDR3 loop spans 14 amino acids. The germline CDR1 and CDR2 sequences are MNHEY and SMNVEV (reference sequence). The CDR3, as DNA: TGTGCCAGCAGGCCGGGACTAGCGGGGCACGAGCAGTACTTC. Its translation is CASRPGLAGHEQYF.

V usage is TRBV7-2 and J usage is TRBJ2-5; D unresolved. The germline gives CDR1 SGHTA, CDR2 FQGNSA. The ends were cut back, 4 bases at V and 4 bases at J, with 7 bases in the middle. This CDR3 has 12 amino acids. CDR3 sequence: CASSSISETQYF. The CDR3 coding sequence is TGTGCCAGCAGCTCAATATCAGAGACCCAGTACTTC.

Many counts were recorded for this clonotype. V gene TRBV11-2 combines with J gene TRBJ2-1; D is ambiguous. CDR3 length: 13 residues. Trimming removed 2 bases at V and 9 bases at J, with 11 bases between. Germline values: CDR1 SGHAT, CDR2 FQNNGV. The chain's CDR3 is CASSLSSVGEQFF. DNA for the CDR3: TGTGCCAGCAGCTTATCAAGCGTAGGTGAGCAGTTCTTC.

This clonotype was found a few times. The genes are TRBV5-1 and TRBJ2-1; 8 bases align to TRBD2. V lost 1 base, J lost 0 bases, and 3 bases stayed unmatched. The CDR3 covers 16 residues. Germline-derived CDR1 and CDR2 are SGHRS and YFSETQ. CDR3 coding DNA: TGCGCCAGCAGCTTGTTAGGGACTAGCTCCTACAATGAGCAGTTCTTC. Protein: CASSLLGTSSYNEQFF.

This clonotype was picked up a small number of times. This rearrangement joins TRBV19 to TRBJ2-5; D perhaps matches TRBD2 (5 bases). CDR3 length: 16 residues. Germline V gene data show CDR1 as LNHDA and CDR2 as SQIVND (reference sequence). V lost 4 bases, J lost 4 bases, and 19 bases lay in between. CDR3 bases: TGTGCCAGTAGTAGAAAAGCGGTAACTTTGGGAGAGACCCAGTACTTC. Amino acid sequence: CASSRKAVTLGETQYF.

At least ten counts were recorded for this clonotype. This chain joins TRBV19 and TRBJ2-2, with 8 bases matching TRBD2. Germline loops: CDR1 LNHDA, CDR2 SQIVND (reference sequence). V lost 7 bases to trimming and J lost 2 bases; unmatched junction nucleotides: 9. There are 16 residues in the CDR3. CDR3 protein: CASTPSGLDNTGELFF. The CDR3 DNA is TGTGCCAGTACGCCTAGCGGGCTGGATAACACCGGGGAGCTGTTTTTT.

The CDR3 coding sequence is TGTGCCAGCGGAGCACGGAGCTCCTATAATTCACCCCTCCACTTT. As protein: CASGARSSYNSPLHF. The rearrangement uses TRBV27 and TRBJ1-6; no firm D call. Trimming pared 8 bases from V and 0 bases from J, leaving 11 bases between. The CDR3 extends over 15 amino acids. Germline lookup yields CDR1 MNHEY and CDR2 SMNVEV (reference sequence).

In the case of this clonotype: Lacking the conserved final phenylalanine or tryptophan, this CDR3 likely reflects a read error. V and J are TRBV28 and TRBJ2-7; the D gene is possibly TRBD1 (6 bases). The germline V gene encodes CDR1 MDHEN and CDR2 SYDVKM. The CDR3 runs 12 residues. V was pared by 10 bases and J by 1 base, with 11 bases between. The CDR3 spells CAIRGVSYEQYS. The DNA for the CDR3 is TGTGCCATCAGGGGCGTTTCCTACGAGCAGTACTCC.

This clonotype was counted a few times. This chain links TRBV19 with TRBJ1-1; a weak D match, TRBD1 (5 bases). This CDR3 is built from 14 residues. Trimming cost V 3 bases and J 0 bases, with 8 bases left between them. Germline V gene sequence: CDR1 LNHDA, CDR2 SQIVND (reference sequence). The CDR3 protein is CASSMRGMNTEAFF. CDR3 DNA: TGTGCCAGTAGTATGAGGGGAATGAACACTGAAGCTTTCTTT.

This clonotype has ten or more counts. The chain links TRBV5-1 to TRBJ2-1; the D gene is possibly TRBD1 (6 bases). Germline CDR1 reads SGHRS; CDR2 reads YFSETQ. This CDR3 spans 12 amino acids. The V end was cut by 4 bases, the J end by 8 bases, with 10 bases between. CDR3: CASSRTVDEQFF. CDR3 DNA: TGCGCCAGCAGCAGGACAGTCGATGAGCAGTTCTTC.

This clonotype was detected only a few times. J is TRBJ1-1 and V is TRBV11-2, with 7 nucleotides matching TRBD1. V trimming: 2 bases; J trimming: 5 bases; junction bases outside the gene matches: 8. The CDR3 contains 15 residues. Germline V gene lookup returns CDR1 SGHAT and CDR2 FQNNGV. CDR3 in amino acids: CASSLWSTGVTEAFF. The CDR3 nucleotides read TGTGCCAGCAGCTTATGGAGTACAGGGGTTACTGAAGCTTTCTTT.

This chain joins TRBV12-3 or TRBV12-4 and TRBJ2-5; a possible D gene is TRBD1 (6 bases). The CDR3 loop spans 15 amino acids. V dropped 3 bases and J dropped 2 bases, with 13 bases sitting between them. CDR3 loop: CASSFSGVSQETQYF. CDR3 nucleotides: TGTGCCAGCAGTTTCTCAGGGGTCTCGCAAGAGACCCAGTACTTC.

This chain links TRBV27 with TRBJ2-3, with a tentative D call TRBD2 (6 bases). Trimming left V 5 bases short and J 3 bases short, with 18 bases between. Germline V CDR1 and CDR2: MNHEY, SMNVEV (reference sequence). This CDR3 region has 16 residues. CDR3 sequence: CASSPQEGVSTDTQYF. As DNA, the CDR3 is TGTGCCAGCAGTCCCCAGGAGGGAGTGAGTACAGATACGCAGTATTTT.

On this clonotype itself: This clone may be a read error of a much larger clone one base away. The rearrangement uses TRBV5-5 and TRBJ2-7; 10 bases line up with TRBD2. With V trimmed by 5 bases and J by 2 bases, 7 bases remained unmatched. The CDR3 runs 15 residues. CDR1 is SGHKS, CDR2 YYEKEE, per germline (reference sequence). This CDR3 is CASRLAGMPTYEQYF. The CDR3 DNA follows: TGTGCCAGCAGACTAGCGGGAATGCCCACCTACGAGCAGTACTTC.

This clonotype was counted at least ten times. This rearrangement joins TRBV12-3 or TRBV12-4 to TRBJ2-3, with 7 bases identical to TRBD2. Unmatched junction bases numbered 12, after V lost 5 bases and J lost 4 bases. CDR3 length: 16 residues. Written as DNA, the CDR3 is TGTGCCAGCAGTCCAAGAAGCGGGGTAAGATCAGATACGCAGTATTTT. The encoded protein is CASSPRSGVRSDTQYF.

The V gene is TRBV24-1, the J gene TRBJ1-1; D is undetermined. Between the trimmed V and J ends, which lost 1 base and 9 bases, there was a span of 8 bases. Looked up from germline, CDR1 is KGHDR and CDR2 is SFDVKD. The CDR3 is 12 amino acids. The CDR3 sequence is CATSDLSRKAFF. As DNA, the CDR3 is TGTGCCACCAGTGATTTATCCAGAAAAGCTTTCTTT.

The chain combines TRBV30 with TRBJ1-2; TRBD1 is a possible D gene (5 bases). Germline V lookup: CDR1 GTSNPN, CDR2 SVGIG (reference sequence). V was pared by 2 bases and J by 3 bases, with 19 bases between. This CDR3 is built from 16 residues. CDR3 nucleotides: TGTGCCTGGAGTTCTTTGAGGACACCCATCGACTATGGCTACACCTTC. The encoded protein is CAWSSLRTPIDYGYTF.

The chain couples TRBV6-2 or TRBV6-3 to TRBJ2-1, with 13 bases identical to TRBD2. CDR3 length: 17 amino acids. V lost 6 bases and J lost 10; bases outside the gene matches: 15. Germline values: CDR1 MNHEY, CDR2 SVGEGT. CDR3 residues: CASRGYLLAGGPREQFF. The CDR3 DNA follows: TGTGCCAGCAGGGGATACCTACTAGCGGGAGGGCCGAGGGAGCAGTTCTTC.

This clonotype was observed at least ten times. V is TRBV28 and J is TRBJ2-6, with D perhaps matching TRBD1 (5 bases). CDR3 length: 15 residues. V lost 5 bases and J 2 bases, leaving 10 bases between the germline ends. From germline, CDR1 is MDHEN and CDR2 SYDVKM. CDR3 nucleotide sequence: TGTGCCAGCAGTCCAGGGTCGCCTGGGGCCAACGTCCTGACTTTC. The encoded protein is CASSPGSPGANVLTF.

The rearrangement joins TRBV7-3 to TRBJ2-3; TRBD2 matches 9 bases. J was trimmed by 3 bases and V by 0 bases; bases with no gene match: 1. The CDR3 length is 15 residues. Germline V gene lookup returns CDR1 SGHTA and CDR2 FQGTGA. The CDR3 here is CASSLTGLATDTQYF. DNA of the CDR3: TGTGCCAGCAGCTTAACGGGACTAGCAACAGATACGCAGTATTTT.

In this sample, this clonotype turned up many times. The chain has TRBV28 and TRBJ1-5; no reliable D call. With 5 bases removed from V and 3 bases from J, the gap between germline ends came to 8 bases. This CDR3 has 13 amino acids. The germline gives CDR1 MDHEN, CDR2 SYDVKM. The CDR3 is CASSDKINQPQHF. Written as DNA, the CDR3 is TGTGCCAGCAGTGACAAAATCAATCAGCCCCAGCATTTT.

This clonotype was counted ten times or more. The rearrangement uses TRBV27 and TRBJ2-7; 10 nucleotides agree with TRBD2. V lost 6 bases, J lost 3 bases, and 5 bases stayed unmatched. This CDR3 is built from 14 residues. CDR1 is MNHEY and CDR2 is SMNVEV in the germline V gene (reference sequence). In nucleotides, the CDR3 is TGTGCCAGCAGAAAGCGGGAGGGTGGCTACGAGCAGTACTTC. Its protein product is CASRKREGGYEQYF.

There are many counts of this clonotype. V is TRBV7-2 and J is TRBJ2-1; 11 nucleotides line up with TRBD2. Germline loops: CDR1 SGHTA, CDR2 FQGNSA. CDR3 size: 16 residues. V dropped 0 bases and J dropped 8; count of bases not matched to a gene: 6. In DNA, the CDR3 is TGTGCCAGCAGCTTAGCAAGCCTAGCGGGAGGAGATGAGCAGTTCTTC. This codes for CASSLASLAGGDEQFF.

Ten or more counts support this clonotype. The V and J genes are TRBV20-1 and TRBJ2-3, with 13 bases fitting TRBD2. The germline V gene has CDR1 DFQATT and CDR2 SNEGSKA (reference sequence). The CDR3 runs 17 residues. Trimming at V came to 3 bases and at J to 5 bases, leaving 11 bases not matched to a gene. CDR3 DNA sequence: TGCAGTGCTAGCTCCCGCCGACTAGCGGGAGGTTTAGATACGCAGTATTTT. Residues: CSASSRRLAGGLDTQYF.

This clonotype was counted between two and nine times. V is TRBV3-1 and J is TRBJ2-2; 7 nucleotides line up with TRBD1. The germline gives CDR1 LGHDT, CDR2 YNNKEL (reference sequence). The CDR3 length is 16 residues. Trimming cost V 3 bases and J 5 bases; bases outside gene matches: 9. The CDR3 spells CASSQGRGGATGELFF. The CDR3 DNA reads TGTGCCAGCAGCCAGGGTCGAGGGGGCGCTACCGGGGAGCTGTTTTTT.

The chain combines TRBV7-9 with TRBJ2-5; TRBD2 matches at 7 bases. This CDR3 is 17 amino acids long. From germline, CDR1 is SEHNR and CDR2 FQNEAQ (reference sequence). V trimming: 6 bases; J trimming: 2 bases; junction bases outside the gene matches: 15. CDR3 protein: CASSRLLASGTQETQYF. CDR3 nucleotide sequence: TGTGCCAGCAGTCGACTACTGGCTAGCGGAACGCAAGAGACCCAGTACTTC.

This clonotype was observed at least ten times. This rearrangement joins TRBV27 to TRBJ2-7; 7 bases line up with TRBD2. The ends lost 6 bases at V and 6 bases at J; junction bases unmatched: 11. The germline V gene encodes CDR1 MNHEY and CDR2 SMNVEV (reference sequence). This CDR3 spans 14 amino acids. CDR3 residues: CASSPLASGIEQYF. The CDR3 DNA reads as TGTGCCAGCAGCCCCCTTGCAAGCGGGATCGAGCAGTACTTC.

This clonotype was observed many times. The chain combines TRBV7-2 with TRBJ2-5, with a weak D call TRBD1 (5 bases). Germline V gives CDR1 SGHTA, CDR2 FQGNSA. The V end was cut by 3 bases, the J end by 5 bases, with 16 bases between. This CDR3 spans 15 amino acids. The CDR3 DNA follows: TGTGCCAGCAGCTTGGCCAGGGCCCGCCAGGAGACCCAGTACTTC. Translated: CASSLARARQETQYF.